What follows describes a single T cell receptor (beta chain). Its antigen is not yet known. Per-base qualities were not stored, and no clone one base away is much larger. In total, approximately 700 healthy bone marrow donors made up the cohort. Cohort members were all nominally healthy when sampled, although unrecorded immune exposures were likely present. The donor was CMV seropositive and belonged to the group of 250 to 300 seropositive cohort members. Every donor gave a peripheral blood sample, and the peripheral blood mononuclear cells from that sample were used for TCR beta sequencing. Genomic DNA was extracted from the blood cell samples with the Qiagen DNeasy Blood Extraction Kit. The protocol used for the library was the immunoSEQ multiplex PCR assay. A mixture of 60 forward primers for TCR Vbeta segments and 13 reverse primers for TCR Jbeta segments was used in the multiplex PCR. The CDR3 region of rearranged TCR beta genes was amplified from genomic DNA with a multiplex PCR assay. The Illumina HiSeq System was used to sequence the amplified TCR beta libraries as 87-base-pair reads. The paper's data handling went like this. In a later analysis, around 80 million unique TCR beta chains were counted across the roughly 610 repertoires, and roughly 11 million of these chains were shared by at least two donors. Raw reads were error-corrected and collapsed into unique sequences by a nearest-neighbor algorithm in which closely related sequences were merged to remove PCR and sequencing errors. To assign V, D and J gene segments, CDR3 sequences were aligned to IMGT reference sequences. Each retained sequence needed at least a six-nucleotide match to both a V gene segment and a J gene segment. A rearrangement was called productive if the CDR3 had no stop codons and remained in frame with V and J, and every other rearrangement was called non-productive. Following IMGT convention, CDR3 was defined as the stretch from the second conserved V-encoded cysteine to the conserved J-encoded phenylalanine. In an earlier analysis of roughly 610 of the donors, sequences lacking an unambiguous match to a single V gene segment were excluded. In an earlier analysis of a few hundred of the donors, V segments were called functional above 56.7% productive rearrangements and were called segregating when the between-donor standard deviation exceeded 5%. A statistical classification framework was built to diagnose cytomegalovirus status from the catalog of TCR beta chain sequences. In a later analysis, TCR nucleotide sequences were compared against IMGT/GENE-DB human TR gene sequences so that V and J genes could be assigned. A later analysis assigned CDR3 sequences and most-parsimonious VDJ recombination scenarios with the TCRdist pipeline. In a later analysis, each TCR beta chain was defined by its CDR3 amino acid sequence together with its V-gene family, and reads without a unique V-gene family were excluded. To address suspected cross-contamination and a sequencing artifact, a later analysis removed under 600 highly shared, low-generation-probability nucleotide sequences. In a later analysis, a clonal expansion index was calculated for each public chain from normalized within-repertoire ranks of inferred template counts. In a later analysis, generation probabilities were computed using a VDJ recombination model fitted to out-of-frame rearrangements, and the results were checked against IGoR. In a later analysis, TCR-TCR, TCR-HLA and TCR-CMV co-occurrence was scored with hypergeometric tests, and a repertoire-size bias correction was applied to TCR pairs. A later analysis estimated false discovery rates by permuting HLA or CMV assignments 20 times. In a later analysis, co-occurring TCRs were grouped using DBSCAN, with TCRdist sequence similarity added in when clustering inside HLA-allele-positive subsets. For co-occurrence clustering, repertoires with fewer than 30,000 or more than 120,000 public chains were excluded, along with roughly five repertoires with anomalous nucleotide sharing. Entries here come from immuneACCESS through TCRdb and include only in-frame sequences with V and J called. Some clones fail to appear in such tables; in the studies checked, an unresolved V gene covers under half of the shortfall, and the cause of the remainder is unknown. V, J and clone size are those of that table, while D and trimming were read from the DNA. This sample has roughly 200,000 clones in its table, and 70% of those were observed once. 2.6% of the sample goes to the ten largest clones.

The entry originates in a study of cytomegalovirus exposure and HLA in healthy donors (dated by TCRdb to 2016 to 2017). About the investigation overall: An earlier analysis of approximately 640 of the donors reported 250 to 300 Gb of sequence data and roughly 100 million unique TCR beta sequences from some 180 million T cells. An early release covering roughly 640 HLA-typed donors comprised approximately 300 gigabases of sequencing data and 85 million or so unique TCR sequences. The genetic ancestry cluster associated with self-reported Caucasian donors included 80% to 90% of the roughly 400 genotyped donors. The study aimed to test whether signatures of past pathogen exposure could be identified by cataloging public T cell receptors. The study profiled the T cell repertoires of approximately 700 subjects by immunosequencing and related them to cytomegalovirus serostatus. In addition to the first cohort of around 670 subjects, a separate validation cohort of 100 to 150 different subjects was used. To predict cytomegalovirus infection status, the study brought together high-throughput TCR immunosequencing, statistical association of individual TCRs with disease status, and machine learning. In a later analysis, previously published TCR beta repertoires from roughly 710 donors were re-analyzed and high-resolution HLA genotyping was added so that TCR occurrence patterns could be studied. Rather than drawing on any new phenotypic data, the later analysis identified candidate immune exposures from TCR beta sequences and the way those sequences occurred across donors. In an earlier analysis of 587 of the donors, high-throughput TCR beta sequencing was used to judge whether each TCR beta V gene segment behaved as functional or pseudogenic. Alongside the repertoire data, information on donor age, sex, ethnicity and CMV serostatus was compiled. In a later genetic analysis, genome-wide SNP genotypes for about three fifths of the 666 donors were used, and that subset was treated as a discovery cohort. Every discovery cohort repertoire had been produced on one sequencing platform. HLA typing covered class I and class II loci at four-digit resolution. The number of donors typed differed by locus, with 629-630 for A, B, C, DRB1 and DQB1, roughly 550 for DQA1, 600 to 610 for DPA1, and about 450 for DPB1. A handful of DR-DQ haplotypes were handled as single units for association and clustering because linkage in the cohort was strong. Among over 350 genotyped donors of the cohort, an average of around 240,000 unique TCR beta nucleotide sequences were sequenced per donor, roughly 18% of them non-productive. Paper-wide results and their limitations: The only immune exposure information available for the cohort was CMV serostatus. The cohort was sequenced for TCR beta chains only, and without alpha or paired-chain data the features that could be detected were limited. Compared with the roughly 600-donor mean, donors in an Asian-associated ancestry cluster had fewer N-insertions in productive TCRs, according to a later genetic analysis. In a later analysis, several top co-occurrence clusters were reported to appear linked to parvovirus B19, influenza, CMV and Epstein-Barr virus. Presence/absence analyses assumed roughly uniform sequencing depth across donors, an assumption that may not hold. The study listed 150 to 200 TCR beta chains as associated with cytomegalovirus. The authors suggested that the approach could potentially be extended to other disease states and immunological phenotypes. According to a later analysis, most CMV-associated TCR beta chains appeared to be HLA-restricted, and the HLA associations seemed to be driven largely by CMV exposure. A later analysis associated 16,951 TCR beta sequences with specific HLA alleles at a false discovery rate of 0.05. Broadly in line with IMGT annotations, most TCR beta V segments showed up in productive rearrangements about 87% or about 30% of the time in an earlier analysis of 450 to 750 of the donors. Because HLA typing was unavailable for some donors at each locus, only the typed subset was used in association tests. According to a later analysis, TCR association rates differed among HLA loci, with DRB1 alleles showing the most associated TCRs and HLA-C alleles showing the fewest. In vitro tests confirmed that a few of the cytomegalovirus-associated TCR beta chains recognize cytomegalovirus antigens. A cluster of highly shared sequence variants was judged likely to be a technical artifact of the sequencing pipeline. A later analysis found that HLA-associated TCR beta chains were more clonally expanded and had lower generation probabilities than equally common non-associated chains. Linkage disequilibrium might explain the correlated functional status among segregating V segments, but an unknown experimental factor could not be excluded. While some public TCRs were present in many individuals, most TCR sequences turned up only very rarely across donors. A further reported finding was that TCR beta sequences accurately predicted the HLA-A and HLA-B alleles for most subjects in the first cohort. Cytomegalovirus status was reported to be diagnosed by the classifier with high specificity and sensitivity in both the original and validation cohorts. V-gene and J-gene trimming of TCR beta chains was associated with a missense DCLRE1C variant in a later genetic analysis, and the association was replicated in an independent cohort. Because counts were too low, roughly 17 rarely observed V segments, including chromosome 9 orphons, were left out of the earlier analysis of roughly 600 of the donors. Assigning TCR associations to individual alleles was difficult when HLA alleles, especially DR and DQ, strongly co-occurred. Some IMGT-functional V segments, including TRBV6-2 and TRBV6-3, could not be distinguished by the 87-base-pair reads and were therefore excluded.

Taken from cysteine to phenylalanine, the CDR3 has 16 residues. Solely the CDR3 DNA is kept, with 48 bases framed from the first base. The germline V gene yields MDHEN for CDR1 and SYDVKM for CDR2. V is clipped by 3 bases and J by 6 bases, and the sequence between their germline boundaries is 21 bases long. Input material: PBMCs. This clonotype originated in a man aged 40-49 years in good health and CMV-seropositive. The rearranged chain carries TRBV28 and TRBJ2-7, and TRBD1 may be the D gene, going by 6 matching bases. The DNA sequence follows: TGTGCCAGCAGTTTTCCCTCCGGGACACCTAGGGTCGAGCAGTACTTC. Its coded protein is CASSFPSGTPRVEQYF.